The clone carrying this TCR beta chain was detected only once. The antigen is unknown. As for the donors, each was a healthy bone marrow donor. V was cut by 7 bases and J by 4 bases, with 25 bases left in between. The CDR3 runs 17 residues. Germline CDR1 is SNHLY and CDR2 is FYNNEI. This entry comes from a study of cytomegalovirus exposure and HLA in healthy donors. PCR was performed using 60 Vbeta and 13 Jbeta primers. TCRdb keeps only in-frame clones here, not all; method: immunoSEQ multiplex PCR. The sample records 130,000 or so clones, roughly 80% being singletons. Findings of the study overall: Reportedly, HLA-A and HLA-B alleles of most subjects were accurately predicted from TCR beta. When the data were analyzed later, several of the most significant clusters appeared to be linked to common viral pathogens.

This receptor was identified in a woman in her 40s in good health and CMV-seropositive. This rearrangement joins TRBV2 to TRBJ1-2; tentatively, D is TRBD1 (5 bases). The sample taken for sequencing was PBMCs. DNA of the CDR3: TGTGCCAGCACGGAAGACAGACCTACATTCATCGGCTATGGCTACACCTTC. Protein product: CASTEDRPTFIGYGYTF.